This T cell receptor beta chain stems from a study of T cell responses to AZD1222 COVID-19 vaccine. Regarding the study as a whole: Reportedly, nearly half the spike-specific TCRs target unmutated variant regions. Only 5 or 6 people who got AZD1222 tested seropositive at baseline.

The protocol was immunoSEQ multiplex PCR, while the TCRdb copy is restricted to in-frame clones and leaves out a portion. The table records some 170,000 clones, about 89% of them present only once. This clone has a handful of counts. Its antigen remains unknown. Germline values: CDR1 MNHEY, CDR2 SVGAGI. This CDR3 has 11 residues. Unmatched junction bases numbered 4, after V lost 10 bases and J lost 5 bases. Here the sequenced sample was peripheral blood, taken on day 0 of AZD1222 vaccination. The clonotype comes from an adult in good health. The rearrangement links TRBV6-5 to TRBJ1-1; 7 positions match TRBD1. Written as DNA, the CDR3 is TGTGCCATTACCAGGGGGACTGAAGCTTTCTTT. Protein product: CAITRGTEAFF.